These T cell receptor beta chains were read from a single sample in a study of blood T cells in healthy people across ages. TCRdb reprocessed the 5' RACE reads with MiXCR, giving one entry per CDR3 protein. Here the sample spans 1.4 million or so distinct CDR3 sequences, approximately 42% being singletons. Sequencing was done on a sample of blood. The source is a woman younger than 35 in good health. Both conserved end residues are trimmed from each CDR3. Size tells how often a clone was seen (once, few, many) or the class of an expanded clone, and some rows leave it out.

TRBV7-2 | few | ASSRDVFQETQY
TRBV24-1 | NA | ATSDVDMTYNEQY
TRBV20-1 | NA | SASLQAPGKFSNQPQH
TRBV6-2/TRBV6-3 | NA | ASSHLSRTEAF
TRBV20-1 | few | SARAGRLYNEQF
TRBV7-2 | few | ASSLTGTGNTEAF
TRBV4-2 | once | ASSQPGGDYNEQF
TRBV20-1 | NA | SARVTPKNYSNQPQH
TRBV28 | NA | ASSFEYGDGGAGYEQY
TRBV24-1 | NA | ATSGGASSYNEQF
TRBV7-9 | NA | ASSAPGQPYGEQF
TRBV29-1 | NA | SVEMLAGGGNAEQF
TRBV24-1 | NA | ATSDAQTGAGELF
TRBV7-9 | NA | AYRGAGELF
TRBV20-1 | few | SASGLANEQF
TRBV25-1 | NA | ASSLRNRHGSPLH
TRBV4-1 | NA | ASSQRPGRAGANVLT
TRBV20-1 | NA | SASWDRSSYNEQF
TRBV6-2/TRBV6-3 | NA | ACRILAGADTQY
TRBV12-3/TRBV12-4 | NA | ASMGGGRETQY
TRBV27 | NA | ASTQHQGAGVSGYT
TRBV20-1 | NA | SARTVPRYGDT
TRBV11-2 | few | ASSLVGRRRLDTEAF
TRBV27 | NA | ASSLGVTGDEQY
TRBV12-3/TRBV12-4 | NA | ACSQAVSGYT
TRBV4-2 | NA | ASSPVGDRVVHNEQF
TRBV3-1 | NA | ASSLDSRRGEQY
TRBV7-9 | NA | ASSPGQVPEKLF
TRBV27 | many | ASSPGSWEGQY
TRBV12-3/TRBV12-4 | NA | ASSLSPINEQF
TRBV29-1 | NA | SVEFGGASEKLF
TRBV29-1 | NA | SVSAGRLYNEQF
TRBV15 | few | ATSRKRQSNYGYT
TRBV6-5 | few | ASTGFFGELF
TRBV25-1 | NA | ASSELTGGPDEQF
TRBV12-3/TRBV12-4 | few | ASSRGRQPSYEQY
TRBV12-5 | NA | ASGFRDRGRNSNQPQH
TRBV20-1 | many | SARPKPGLAENAYEQY
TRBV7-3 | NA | ASSCSGTSGHTYEQY
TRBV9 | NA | ASSVGRLAGVADTQY
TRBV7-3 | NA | ASSKGQGVNTEAF